The rows below give T cell receptor beta chains drawn from one sample of a study of T-cell reconstitution after alpha-beta-depleted transplantation in children. TCRdb re-derived calls from the PCR reads in MiXCR, one entry per CDR3 protein. The sample holds 640,000 or so distinct CDR3 sequences, around 17% seen once. Sequenced here: PBMCs from the stem cell graft donor, sampled from the stem cell graft. The receptors originated from a human donor who donated a stem cell graft to a child with acute myeloid leukemia. Each CDR3 is given with its conserved first and last residue. The D gene is left open where the match is weak. Some rows have no size entry. The others give once, few or many, or a class for an expanded clone.

clone_size v_call d_call cdr3_aa
- TRBV20-1 TRBD2 CCALGTSGGLYNEQFF
few TRBV28 TRBD1 CASSLSRGTGPDTQYF
few TRBV5-1 TRBD1 CASRFTGQGPGYNEQFF
- TRBV9 TRBD2 CASSPAGGAYNEQFF
few TRBV4-1 TRBD1 CASSQDRDRYNEQFF
- TRBV5-4 TRBD2 CASSFPTSGGQDTQYF
- TRBV7-2 TRBD1 CASSLGDRAEGNTIYF
many TRBV7-6 TRBD1 CASRGQGSTGELFF
few TRBV10-3 - CAISEGGGKNSPLHF
many TRBV4-3 - CASSQDERVQPQHF
many TRBV29-1 - CRQNGGDEQFF
many TRBV5-1 - CASSSQPGYEQYF
many TRBV20-1 - CSARERKGARTEAFF
few TRBV4-3 TRBD2 CASSVEIGTSGGAGELFF
- TRBV18 TRBD1 CASSTSGTGGTEAFF
- TRBV12-3/TRBV12-4 - CASSLFRGRTDTQYF
- TRBV7-9 - CASSPGLPGSGANVLTF
- TRBV5-8 TRBD2 CASSSGGGANEQFF
many TRBV7-3 TRBD1 CASSLSPGQGDGRSANEQFF
- TRBV28 TRBD1 CASSLQGASGETQYF
many TRBV6-5 - CASSYSRGALETQYF
- TRBV24-1 - CATSDSDPGVDTQYF
many TRBV20-1 - CSASSEISNYGYTF
few TRBV20-1 - CSAPSVQGVNQPQHF
- TRBV7-9 - CASRQQGLNQPQHF
- TRBV6-1 - CASGYINLGSSYNEQFF
many TRBV20-1 TRBD1 CSATSGQLDYGYTF
many TRBV20-1 - CSAEDPVGTEAFF
many TRBV12-3/TRBV12-4 - CASTPAGNQPQHF
- TRBV25-1 - CASSEYAPVGLVYNEQFF
- TRBV7-9 TRBD1 CASSSLTGYSEAFF
few TRBV28 TRBD1 CASSSDRAPNEQFF
few TRBV7-2 TRBD2 CASRLAGGQGEQFF
- TRBV5-6 - CASSYGLSSGNTIYF
many TRBV9 - CASSVANRDTYNEQFF
many TRBV5-1 - CASSLDGAYNEQFF
few TRBV15 - CATSRVAGVETQYF
- TRBV7-2 - CASSFDSSYNEQFF
many TRBV20-1 TRBD1 CSARAGQGNNEQFF
many TRBV7-2 - CASSLKGWDYEQYF
- TRBV7-8 TRBD1 CASSTTGGGTNEKLFF
- TRBV5-5 TRBD1 CASSLERTGRTGELFF
few TRBV4-3 TRBD1 CASSQDSGQLRQETQYF
- TRBV15 - CATSRDLSLGLSSYNEQFF
- TRBV21-1 - CASSPPWAGTEAFF
few TRBV12-3/TRBV12-4 - CASSGTTDYEQYF
few TRBV4-1 TRBD1 CASSQDGTAYNEQFF
few TRBV11-2 - CASSPNSHGELFF
- TRBV29-1 - CSVDGRVNTEAFF